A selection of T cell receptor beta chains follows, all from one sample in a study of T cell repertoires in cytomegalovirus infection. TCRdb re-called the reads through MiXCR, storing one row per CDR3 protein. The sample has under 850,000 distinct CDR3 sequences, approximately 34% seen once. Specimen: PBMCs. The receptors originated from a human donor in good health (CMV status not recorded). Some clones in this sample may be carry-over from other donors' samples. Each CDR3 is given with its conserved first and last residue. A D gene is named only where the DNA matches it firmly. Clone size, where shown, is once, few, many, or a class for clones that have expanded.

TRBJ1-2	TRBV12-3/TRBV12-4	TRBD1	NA	CASGGQGGYGYTF	TGTGCCAGCGGGGGACAGGGCGGCTATGGCTACACCTTC
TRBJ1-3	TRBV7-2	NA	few	CASSRVYGQGNTIYF	TGTGCCAGCAGCCGGGTATACGGTCAAGGAAACACCATATATTTT
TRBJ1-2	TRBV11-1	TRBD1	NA	CASRQTGTNYGYTF	TGTGCCAGCAGACAGACAGGGACTAACTATGGCTACACCTTC
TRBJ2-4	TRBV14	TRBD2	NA	CASSLIAGTVNIQYF	TGTGCCAGCAGCCTTATAGCGGGAACGGTAAACATTCAGTACTTC
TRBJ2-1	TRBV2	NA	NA	CASSENRGGNEQFF	TGTGCCAGCAGTGAAAACAGGGGGGGGAATGAGCAGTTCTTC
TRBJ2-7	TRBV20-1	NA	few	CSANSDSGEQYF	TGCAGTGCTAATTCCGACAGTGGCGAGCAGTACTTC
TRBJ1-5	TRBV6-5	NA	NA	CASSYRENQPQHF	TGTGCCAGCAGTTACAGGGAAAATCAGCCCCAGCATTTT
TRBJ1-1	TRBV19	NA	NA	CASEVRGNTEAFF	TGTGCCAGTGAGGTGCGCGGGAACACTGAAGCTTTCTTT
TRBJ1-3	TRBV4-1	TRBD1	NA	CASSQDPGDSRKGFSGNTIYF	TGCGCCAGCAGCCAAGATCCGGGGGACAGTCGTAAGGGATTCTCTGGAAACACCATATATTTT
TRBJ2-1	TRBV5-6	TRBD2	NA	CASTGGPSGSSSYNEQFF	TGTGCCAGCACTGGGGGGCCTAGCGGGAGTAGCTCCTACAATGAGCAGTTCTTC
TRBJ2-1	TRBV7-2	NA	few	CASSSQGGDNEQFF	TGTGCCAGCAGCTCGCAGGGGGGGGACAATGAGCAGTTCTTC
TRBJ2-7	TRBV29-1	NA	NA	CSVEGLGKLEYF	TGCAGCGTTGAAGGCTTGGGTAAACTGGAGTACTTC
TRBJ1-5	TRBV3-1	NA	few	CASSQSGGDQPQHF	TGTGCCAGCAGCCAATCTGGTGGGGATCAGCCCCAGCATTTT
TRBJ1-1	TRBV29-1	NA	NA	CSAAGGPGTEAFF	TGCAGCGCCGCGGGAGGGCCGGGCACTGAAGCTTTCTTT
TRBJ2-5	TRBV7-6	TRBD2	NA	CASSLSRGEETQYF	TGTGCCAGCAGCTTATCGCGGGGGGAAGAGACCCAGTACTTC
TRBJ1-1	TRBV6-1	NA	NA	CASTPGRTNTEAFF	TGTGCCAGCACCCCGGGACGTACGAACACTGAAGCTTTCTTT
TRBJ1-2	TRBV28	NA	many	CASSLSVFNGYTF	TGTGCCAGCAGTTTGTCGGTGTTTAATGGCTACACCTTC
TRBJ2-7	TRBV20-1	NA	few	CSAPRGGRAVGYEQYF	TGCAGTGCCCCGCGTGGTGGTAGGGCTGTCGGCTACGAGCAGTACTTC
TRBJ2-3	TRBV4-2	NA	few	CASSQGQGAGGGTDTQYF	TGTGCCAGCAGCCAAGGTCAAGGAGCAGGGGGGGGCACAGATACGCAGTATTTT
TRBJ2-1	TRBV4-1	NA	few	CASSQDPSRVRNEQFF	TGCGCCAGCAGCCAAGACCCCTCCAGGGTAAGGAATGAGCAGTTCTTC
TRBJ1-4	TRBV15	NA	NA	CATSREPTATNEKLFF	TGTGCCACCAGCAGGGAGCCGACAGCAACTAATGAAAAACTGTTTTTT
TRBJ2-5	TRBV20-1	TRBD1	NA	CSASITGARGETQYF	TGCAGTGCTAGTATTACAGGGGCGAGGGGGGAGACCCAGTACTTC
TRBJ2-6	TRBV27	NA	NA	CASSTHPSGANVLTF	TGTGCCAGCAGCACACACCCCTCTGGGGCCAACGTCCTGACTTTC
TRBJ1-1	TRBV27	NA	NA	CASSSTRGKNTEAFF	TGTGCCAGCAGTTCTACCAGGGGAAAGAACACTGAAGCTTTCTTT
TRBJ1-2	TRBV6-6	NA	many	CASSSEGGYYGYTF	TGTGCCAGCAGTTCGGAGGGGGGATACTATGGCTACACCTTC
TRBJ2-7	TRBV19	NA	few	CASSKAGASYEQYF	TGTGCCAGTAGTAAGGCGGGGGCCTCCTACGAGCAGTACTTC
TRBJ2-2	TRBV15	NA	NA	CATSRSPTGTQTVELFF	TGTGCCACCAGCAGATCCCCCACCGGGACTCAAACCGTGGAGCTGTTTTTT